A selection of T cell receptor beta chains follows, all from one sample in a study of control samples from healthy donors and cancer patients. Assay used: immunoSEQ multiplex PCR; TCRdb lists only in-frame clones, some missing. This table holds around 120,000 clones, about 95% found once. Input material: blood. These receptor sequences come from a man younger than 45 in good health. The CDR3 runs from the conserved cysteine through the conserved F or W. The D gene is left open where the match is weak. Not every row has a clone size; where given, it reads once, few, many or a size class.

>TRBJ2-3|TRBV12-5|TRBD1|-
CASGLGDRDGDTQYF
TGTGCTAGTGGTTTGGGGGACAGGGACGGAGATACGCAGTATTTT
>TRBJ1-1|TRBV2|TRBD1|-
CASSTEDRGTEAFF
TGTGCCAGCAGTACAGAGGACAGGGGAACTGAAGCTTTCTTT
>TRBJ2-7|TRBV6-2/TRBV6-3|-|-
CASSPRDTGYEQYF
TGTGCCAGCAGCCCAAGGGACACGGGCTACGAGCAGTACTTC
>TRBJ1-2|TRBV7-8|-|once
CASSLMTGGLKHGYTF
TGTGCCAGCAGCTTAATGACAGGAGGTCTCAAGCATGGCTACACCTTC
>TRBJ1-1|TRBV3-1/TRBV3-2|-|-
CASSRAHNTEAFF
TGTGCCAGCAGCCGAGCACATAACACTGAAGCTTTCTTT
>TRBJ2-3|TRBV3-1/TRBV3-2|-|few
CASSPGTRPDTQYF
TGTGCCAGCAGCCCCGGGACTCGCCCAGATACGCAGTATTTT
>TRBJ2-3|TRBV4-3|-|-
CASSQFLGGGFLDTQYF
TGCGCCAGCAGCCAATTTCTAGGGGGGGGGTTCTTAGATACGCAGTATTTT
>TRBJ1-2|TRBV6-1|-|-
CASSEGGGYGYGYTF
TGTGCCAGCAGTGAAGGAGGAGGGTACGGCTATGGCTACACCTTC
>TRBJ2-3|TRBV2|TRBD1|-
CASSKGQTSTDTQYF
TGTGCCAGCAGTAAGGGACAGACTAGCACAGATACGCAGTATTTT
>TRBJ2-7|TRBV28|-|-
CASSPTWGGSYEQYF
TGTGCCAGCAGTCCGACCTGGGGCGGCTCCTACGAGCAGTACTTC
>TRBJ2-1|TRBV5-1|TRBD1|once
CASSQGQGFYNEQFF
TGCGCCAGCAGTCAGGGACAGGGTTTCTACAATGAGCAGTTCTTC
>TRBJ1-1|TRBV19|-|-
CASSIKATPRAGTEAFF
TGTGCCAGTAGTATAAAGGCTACTCCAAGGGCGGGCACTGAAGCTTTCTTT
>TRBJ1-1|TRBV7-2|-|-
CASSQPGGRVGGTEAFF
TGTGCCAGCAGCCAACCCGGGGGCAGGGTCGGGGGCACTGAAGCTTTCTTT
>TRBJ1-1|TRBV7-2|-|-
CASSSGLSNTEAFF
TGTGCCAGCAGCTCGGGACTCTCGAACACTGAAGCTTTCTTT
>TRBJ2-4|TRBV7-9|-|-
CASSLEGENIQYF
TGTGCCAGCAGCTTAGAAGGAGAAAACATTCAGTACTTC
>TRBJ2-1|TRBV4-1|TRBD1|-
CASSQVGTGWNEQFF
TGCGCCAGCAGCCAAGTGGGGACAGGGTGGAATGAGCAGTTCTTC
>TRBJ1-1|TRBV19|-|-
CASSMGSENTEAFF
TGTGCCAGTAGTATGGGGTCAGAGAACACTGAAGCTTTCTTT
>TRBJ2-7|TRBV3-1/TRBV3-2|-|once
CASSQGQPRSSYEQYF
TGTGCCAGCAGCCAAGGGCAGCCTCGAAGCTCCTACGAGCAGTACTTC
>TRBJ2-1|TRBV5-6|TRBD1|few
CASSTGQVNNEQFF
TGTGCCAGCAGCACCGGACAGGTTAACAATGAGCAGTTCTTC
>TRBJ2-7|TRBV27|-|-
CASSNTGTPSYEQYF
TGTGCCAGCAGTAATACCGGGACACCCTCCTACGAGCAGTACTTC
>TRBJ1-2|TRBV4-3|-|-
CASSEQQHNYGYTF
TGCGCCAGCAGCGAACAACAGCATAACTATGGCTACACCTTC
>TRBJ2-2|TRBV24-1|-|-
CATSDLGRGYTGELFF
TGTGCCACCAGTGATTTAGGGCGGGGCTACACCGGGGAGCTGTTTTTT
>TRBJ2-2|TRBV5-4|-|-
CASSSYRAGELFF
TGTGCCAGCAGCTCCTACAGAGCCGGGGAGCTGTTTTTT
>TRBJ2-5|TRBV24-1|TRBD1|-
CATSDSPGQGKETQYF
TGTGCCACCAGTGATTCACCGGGACAGGGGAAAGAGACCCAGTACTTC
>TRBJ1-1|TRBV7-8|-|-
CASSSLGPRDTEAFF
TGTGCCAGCAGCTCACTCGGACCCCGGGACACTGAAGCTTTCTTT
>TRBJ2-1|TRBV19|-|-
CASSRSVQGAYNEQFF
TGTGCCAGTAGTAGGAGTGTCCAGGGCGCCTACAATGAGCAGTTCTTC
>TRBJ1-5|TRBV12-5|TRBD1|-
CASGLEGGTEDRSNQPQHF
TGTGCTAGTGGTTTGGAGGGAGGGACAGAAGACCGCAGCAATCAGCCCCAGCATTTT
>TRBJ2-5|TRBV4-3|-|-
CASSRGLGQETQYF
TGCGCCAGCAGCAGGGGCCTTGGACAAGAGACCCAGTACTTC
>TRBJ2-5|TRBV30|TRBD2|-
CAWTSGGQETQYF
TGTGCCTGGACTAGCGGGGGCCAAGAGACCCAGTACTTC
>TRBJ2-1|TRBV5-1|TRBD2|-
CASSPISGGSYNEQFF
TGCGCCAGCAGCCCTATCTCGGGGGGGAGCTACAATGAGCAGTTCTTC
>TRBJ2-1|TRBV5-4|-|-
CASSPGRGAGGSYNEQFF
TGTGCCAGCAGCCCGGGGCGGGGGGCAGGGGGCTCCTACAATGAGCAGTTCTTC
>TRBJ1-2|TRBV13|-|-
CASRPGPTNYGYTF
TGTGCCAGCAGGCCGGGACCAACGAACTATGGCTACACCTTC
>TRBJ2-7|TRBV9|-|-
CASSASWAAEQYF
TGTGCCAGCAGCGCCAGCTGGGCTGCCGAGCAGTACTTC
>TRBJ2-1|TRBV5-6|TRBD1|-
CASSLQGVEQFF
TGTGCCAGCAGCTTGCAGGGGGTTGAGCAGTTCTTC
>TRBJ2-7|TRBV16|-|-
CASSQSQGPSHYEQYF
TGTGCCAGCAGCCAATCGCAGGGGCCCTCACACTACGAGCAGTACTTC
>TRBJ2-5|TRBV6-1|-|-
CASSEARGGEYQETQYF
TGTGCCAGCAGTGAAGCGCGGGGCGGGGAGTACCAAGAGACCCAGTACTTC
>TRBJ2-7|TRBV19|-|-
CASTTQDSYEQYF
TGTGCCAGTACTACTCAGGACTCCTACGAGCAGTACTTC
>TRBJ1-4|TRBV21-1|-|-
CASPTGPPGKLFF
TGTGCCAGTCCGACAGGCCCTCCGGGAAAACTGTTTTTT
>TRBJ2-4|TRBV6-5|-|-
CASSTGPRPRNIQYF
TGTGCCAGCAGCACCGGGCCCCGTCCCAGGAACATTCAGTACTTC
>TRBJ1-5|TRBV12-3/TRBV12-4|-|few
CASRYRESQPQHF
TGTGCCAGCAGGTACAGGGAATCCCAGCCCCAGCATTTT
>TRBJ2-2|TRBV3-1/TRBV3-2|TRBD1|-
CASSQDRATGELFF
TGTGCCAGCAGCCAGGACAGGGCAACCGGGGAGCTGTTTTTT
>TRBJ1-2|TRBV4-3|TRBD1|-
CASSQVAGGYGYTF
TGCGCCAGCAGCCAAGTGGCAGGGGGCTATGGCTACACCTTC
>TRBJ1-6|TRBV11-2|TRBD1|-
CASSSSRGRNSPLHF
TGTGCCAGCAGCTCAAGCAGGGGGCGGAATTCACCCCTCCACTTT
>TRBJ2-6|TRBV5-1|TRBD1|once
CASSWGQRSSGANVLTF
TGCGCCAGCAGCTGGGGACAGAGGAGCTCTGGGGCCAACGTCCTGACTTTC
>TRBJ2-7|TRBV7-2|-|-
CASSLGPWNTYEQYF
TGTGCCAGCAGCTTAGGTCCCTGGAACACCTACGAGCAGTACTTC
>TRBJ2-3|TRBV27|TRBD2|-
CASSYQRGPGDTQYF
TGTGCCAGCAGTTATCAGCGGGGCCCAGGGGATACGCAGTATTTT